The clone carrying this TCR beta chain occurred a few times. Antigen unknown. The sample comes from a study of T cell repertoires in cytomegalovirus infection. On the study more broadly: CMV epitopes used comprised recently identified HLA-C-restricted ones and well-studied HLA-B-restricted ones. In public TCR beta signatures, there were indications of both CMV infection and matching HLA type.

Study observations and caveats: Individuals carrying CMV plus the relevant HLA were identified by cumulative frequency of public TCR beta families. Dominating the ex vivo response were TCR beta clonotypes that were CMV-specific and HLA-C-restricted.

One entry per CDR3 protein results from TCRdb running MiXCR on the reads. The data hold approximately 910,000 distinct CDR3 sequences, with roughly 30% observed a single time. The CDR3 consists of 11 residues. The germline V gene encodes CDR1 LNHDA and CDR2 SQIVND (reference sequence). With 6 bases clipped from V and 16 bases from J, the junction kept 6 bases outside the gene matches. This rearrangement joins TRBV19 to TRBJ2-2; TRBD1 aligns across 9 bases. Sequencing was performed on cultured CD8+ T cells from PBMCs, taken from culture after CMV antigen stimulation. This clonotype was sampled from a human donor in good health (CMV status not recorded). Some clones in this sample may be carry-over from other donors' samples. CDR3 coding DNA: TGTGCCAGTAGGGAGGGACAGGGAAGGTTTTTT. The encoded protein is CASREGQGRFF.